A selection of T cell receptor beta chains follows, all from one sample in a study of cytomegalovirus exposure and HLA in healthy donors. Generated by immunoSEQ multiplex PCR, the TCRdb table keeps only in-frame clones and is missing some. The sample has fewer than 200,000 clones, roughly 83% seen once. The specimen sequenced was PBMCs. These receptors originate from a young man in good health and CMV-seronegative. CDR3s leave out the opening cysteine and the closing phenylalanine or tryptophan. A D gene is named only where the DNA matches it firmly.

d_gene: .
j_gene: TRBJ1-2
v_gene: TRBV6-4
CDR3aa: ASVTGRGNHSVNYGYT

d_gene: .
j_gene: TRBJ1-2
v_gene: TRBV7-9
CDR3aa: ASSLGQFPISYT

d_gene: .
j_gene: TRBJ2-7
v_gene: TRBV5-1
CDR3aa: ASSPASSSYEQY

d_gene: TRBD2
j_gene: TRBJ2-5
v_gene: TRBV19
CDR3aa: ASSIWASGGHPRETQY

d_gene: TRBD1
j_gene: TRBJ1-2
v_gene: TRBV28
CDR3aa: ASSGQASNYGYT

d_gene: .
j_gene: TRBJ2-1
v_gene: TRBV10-1
CDR3aa: ATLNAGLLLSQF

d_gene: .
j_gene: TRBJ1-5
v_gene: TRBV7-9
CDR3aa: ASSSRVGGDSNQPQH

d_gene: TRBD2
j_gene: TRBJ2-1
v_gene: TRBV19
CDR3aa: ASSIRLAGAVDPDEQF

d_gene: TRBD2
j_gene: TRBJ2-3
v_gene: TRBV7-6
CDR3aa: ASSISSGGGTDTQY

d_gene: .
j_gene: TRBJ2-4
v_gene: TRBV7-2
CDR3aa: ASSLVGSRAKNIQY

d_gene: .
j_gene: TRBJ1-1
v_gene: TRBV28
CDR3aa: ASSLIQLNTEAF

d_gene: .
j_gene: TRBJ2-1
v_gene: TRBV27
CDR3aa: ASSFRGSREQF

d_gene: TRBD2
j_gene: TRBJ2-1
v_gene: TRBV2
CDR3aa: ASSEAGGRYNEQF

d_gene: TRBD2
j_gene: TRBJ2-3
v_gene: TRBV28
CDR3aa: ASSFWASGSTDTQY

d_gene: TRBD1
j_gene: TRBJ2-2
v_gene: TRBV7-9
CDR3aa: ASSRPGQGAGELF

d_gene: TRBD1
j_gene: TRBJ2-2
v_gene: TRBV5-1
CDR3aa: ASSRQGNTGELF

d_gene: .
j_gene: TRBJ1-1
v_gene: TRBV28
CDR3aa: AGADTARTEAF

d_gene: TRBD1
j_gene: TRBJ1-1
v_gene: TRBV28
CDR3aa: ASSTGVTEAF

d_gene: .
j_gene: TRBJ1-1
v_gene: TRBV4-1
CDR3aa: ASSQDSAGMNTEAF

d_gene: TRBD1
j_gene: TRBJ2-7
v_gene: TRBV5-1
CDR3aa: ASSLARDRPPEQY

d_gene: TRBD1
j_gene: TRBJ2-7
v_gene: TRBV5-6
CDR3aa: ASSPGQGSYEQY

d_gene: .
j_gene: TRBJ1-1
v_gene: TRBV7-6
CDR3aa: ASSRGEGDTEAF

d_gene: .
j_gene: TRBJ2-7
v_gene: TRBV7-6
CDR3aa: ASSLSQEGAHEQY

d_gene: .
j_gene: TRBJ2-7
v_gene: TRBV7-2
CDR3aa: ASSLPGEQY

d_gene: .
j_gene: TRBJ2-5
v_gene: TRBV7-6
CDR3aa: ASSSGTQPLGETQY

d_gene: .
j_gene: TRBJ1-1
v_gene: TRBV2
CDR3aa: ASSLTQGNTEAF

d_gene: .
j_gene: TRBJ2-5
v_gene: TRBV5-1
CDR3aa: ASSRVPQETQY

d_gene: TRBD1
j_gene: TRBJ2-7
v_gene: TRBV6-5
CDR3aa: ASRMTGSYEQY

d_gene: TRBD2
j_gene: TRBJ2-1
v_gene: TRBV5-1
CDR3aa: ASSDGLAYYNEQF

d_gene: TRBD2
j_gene: TRBJ2-7
v_gene: TRBV7-2
CDR3aa: ASSLDVLQRGSYEQY

d_gene: .
j_gene: TRBJ2-2
v_gene: TRBV12-2
CDR3aa: ASRLAYRSPNTGELF

d_gene: TRBD1
j_gene: TRBJ2-1
v_gene: TRBV27
CDR3aa: ASSQGQVSYNEQF

d_gene: .
j_gene: TRBJ2-7
v_gene: TRBV19
CDR3aa: ASSPTGSDPSYEQY

d_gene: .
j_gene: TRBJ1-6
v_gene: TRBV6-5
CDR3aa: ASSYSQEGSPLH

d_gene: TRBD2
j_gene: .
v_gene: TRBV29-1
CDR3aa: SVLSGRAYEQY

d_gene: TRBD2
j_gene: TRBJ2-7
v_gene: TRBV9
CDR3aa: ASSPSGGMYEQY

d_gene: TRBD1
j_gene: TRBJ1-5
v_gene: TRBV10-3
CDR3aa: AISESGTGRRAQPQH

d_gene: .
j_gene: TRBJ1-4
v_gene: TRBV4-2
CDR3aa: ASSLGEDRGEKLF

d_gene: TRBD1
j_gene: TRBJ2-5
v_gene: TRBV9
CDR3aa: ASSVGSGGVETQY

d_gene: .
j_gene: TRBJ1-2
v_gene: TRBV29-1
CDR3aa: SVVPGLDQNPLYGYT

d_gene: TRBD1
j_gene: TRBJ1-2
v_gene: TRBV30
CDR3aa: AWSVGQGVIHT

d_gene: .
j_gene: TRBJ1-2
v_gene: TRBV10-3
CDR3aa: AISQQGTNYGYT